This T cell receptor (beta chain) was captured by sequencing in a study of blood T cells in healthy people across ages. The CDR3 extends over 15 amino acids. With 8 bases clipped from V and 5 bases from J, the junction kept 13 bases outside the gene matches. Germline assignment: CDR1 MDHEN and CDR2 SYDVKM. Primed by a sample-barcoded 5' primer and a J-beta primer mix, a second PCR proceeded for 7 to 11 cycles. One entry per CDR3 protein, called by TCRdb with MiXCR from the 5' RACE reads. The data show around 1,000,000 distinct CDR3 sequences, 20% to 25% seen once. The sample also formed part of further work on T cells of mothers and their children.

The TCR originated in a girl aged 2 to 9 in good health. The chain recombines TRBV28 with TRBJ2-7; 9 bases line up with TRBD2. The specimen sequenced was blood. The CDR3 DNA is TGTGCCAGCGGCATATTCGGGACTAGCTCTCACGAGCAGTACTTC. This codes for CASGIFGTSSHEQYF. The whole variable domain, remainder taken from reference TRBV28 and TRBJ2-7, is DVKVTQSSRYLVKRTGEKVFLECVQDMDHENMFWYRQDPGLGLRLIYFSYDVKMKEKGDIPEGYSVSREKKERFSLILESASTNQTSMYLCASGIFGTSSHEQYFGPGTRLTVT.